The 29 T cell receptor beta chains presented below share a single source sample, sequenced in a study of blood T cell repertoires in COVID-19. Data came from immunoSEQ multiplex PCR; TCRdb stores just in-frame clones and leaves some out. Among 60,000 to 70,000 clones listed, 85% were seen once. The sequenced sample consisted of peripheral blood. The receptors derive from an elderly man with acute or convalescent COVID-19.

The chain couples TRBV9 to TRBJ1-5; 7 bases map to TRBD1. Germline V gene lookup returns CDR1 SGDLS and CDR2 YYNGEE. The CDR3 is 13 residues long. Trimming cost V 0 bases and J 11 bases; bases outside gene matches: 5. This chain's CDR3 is CASSVGQGETQHF. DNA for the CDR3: TGTGCCAGCAGCGTAGGACAGGGCGAGACCCAGCATTTT.

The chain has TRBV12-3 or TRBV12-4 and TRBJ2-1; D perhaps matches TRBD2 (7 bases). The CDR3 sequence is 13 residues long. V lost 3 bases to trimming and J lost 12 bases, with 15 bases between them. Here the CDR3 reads CASSFYSGEGQFF. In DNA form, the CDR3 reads TGTGCCAGCAGTTTTTACTCAGGGGAGGGGCAGTTCTTC.

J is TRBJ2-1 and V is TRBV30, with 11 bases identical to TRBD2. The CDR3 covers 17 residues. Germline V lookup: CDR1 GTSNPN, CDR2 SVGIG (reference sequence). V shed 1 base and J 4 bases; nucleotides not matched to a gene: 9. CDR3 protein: CAWSGSGTSGAYNEQFF. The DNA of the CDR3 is TGTGCCTGGAGTGGATCCGGGACTAGCGGAGCGTACAATGAGCAGTTCTTC.

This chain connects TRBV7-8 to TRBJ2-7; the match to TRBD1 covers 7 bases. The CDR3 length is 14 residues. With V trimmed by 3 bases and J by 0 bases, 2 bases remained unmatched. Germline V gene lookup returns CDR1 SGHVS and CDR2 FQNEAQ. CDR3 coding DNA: TGTGCCAGCAGCTTTAGGGACAGCTCCTACGAGCAGTACTTC. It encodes CASSFRDSSYEQYF.

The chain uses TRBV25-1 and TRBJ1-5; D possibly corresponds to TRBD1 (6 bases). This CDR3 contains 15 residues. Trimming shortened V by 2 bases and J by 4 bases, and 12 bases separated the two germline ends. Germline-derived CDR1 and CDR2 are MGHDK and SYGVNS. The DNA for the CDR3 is TGTGCCAGCAGTGAAGACGGGGGGCTTAATCAGCCCCAGCATTTT. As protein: CASSEDGGLNQPQHF.

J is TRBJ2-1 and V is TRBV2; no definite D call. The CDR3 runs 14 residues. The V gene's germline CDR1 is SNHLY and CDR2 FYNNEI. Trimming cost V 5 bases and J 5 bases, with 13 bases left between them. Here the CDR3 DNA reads TGTGCCAGCAGTCCACCCTACCGGGACAATGAGCAGTTCTTC. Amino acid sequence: CASSPPYRDNEQFF.

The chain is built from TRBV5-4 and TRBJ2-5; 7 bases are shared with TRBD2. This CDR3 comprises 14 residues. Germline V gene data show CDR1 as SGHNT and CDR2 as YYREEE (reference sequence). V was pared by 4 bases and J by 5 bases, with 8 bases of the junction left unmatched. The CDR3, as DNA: TGTGCCAGCAGCCCAGGGAGGGAAGGGGAGACCCAGTACTTC. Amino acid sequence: CASSPGREGETQYF. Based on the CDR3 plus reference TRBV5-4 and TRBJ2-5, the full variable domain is ETGVTQSPTHLIKTRGQQVTLRCSSQSGHNTVSWYQQALGQGPQFIFQYYREEENGRGNFPPRFSGLQFPNYSSELNVNALELDDSALYLCASSPGREGETQYFGPGTRLLVL.

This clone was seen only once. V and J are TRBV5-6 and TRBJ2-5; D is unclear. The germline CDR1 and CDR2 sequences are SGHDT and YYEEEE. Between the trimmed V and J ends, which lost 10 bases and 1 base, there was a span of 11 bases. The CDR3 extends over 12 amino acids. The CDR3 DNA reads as TGTGCCGCATCCACGGGCCAAGAGACCCAGTACTTC. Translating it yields CAASTGQETQYF.

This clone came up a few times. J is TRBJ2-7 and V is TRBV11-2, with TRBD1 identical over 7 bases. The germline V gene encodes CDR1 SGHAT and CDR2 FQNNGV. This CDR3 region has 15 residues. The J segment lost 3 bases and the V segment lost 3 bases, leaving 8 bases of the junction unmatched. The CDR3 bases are TGTGCCAGCAGCTTTCAGCAGGGGGACGGCTACGAGCAGTACTTC. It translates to CASSFQQGDGYEQYF.

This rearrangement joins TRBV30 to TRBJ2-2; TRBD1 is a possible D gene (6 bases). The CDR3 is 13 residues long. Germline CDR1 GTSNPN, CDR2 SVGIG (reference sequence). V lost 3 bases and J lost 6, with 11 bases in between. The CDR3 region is CAWRGHAAGELFF. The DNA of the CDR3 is TGTGCCTGGAGGGGACACGCCGCCGGGGAGCTGTTTTTT. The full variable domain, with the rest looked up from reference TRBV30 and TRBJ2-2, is SQTIHQWPATLVQPVGSPLSLECTVEGTSNPNLYWYRQAAGRGLQLLFYSVGIGQISSEVPQNLSASRPQDRQFILSSKKLLLSDSGFYLCAWRGHAAGELFFGEGSRLTVL.

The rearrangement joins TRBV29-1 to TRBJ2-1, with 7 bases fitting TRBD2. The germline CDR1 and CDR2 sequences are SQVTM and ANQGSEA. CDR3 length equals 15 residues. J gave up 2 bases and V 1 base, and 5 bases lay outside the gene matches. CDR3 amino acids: CSVEGGLAAYNEQFF. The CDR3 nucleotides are TGCAGCGTTGAAGGTGGGCTAGCGGCCTACAATGAGCAGTTCTTC.

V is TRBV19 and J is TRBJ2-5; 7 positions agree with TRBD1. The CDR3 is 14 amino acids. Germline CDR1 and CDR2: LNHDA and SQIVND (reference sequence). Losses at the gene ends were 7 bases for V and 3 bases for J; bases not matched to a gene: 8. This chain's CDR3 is CASKEDRLKETQYF. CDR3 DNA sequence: TGTGCCAGTAAGGAGGACAGGTTGAAAGAGACCCAGTACTTC.

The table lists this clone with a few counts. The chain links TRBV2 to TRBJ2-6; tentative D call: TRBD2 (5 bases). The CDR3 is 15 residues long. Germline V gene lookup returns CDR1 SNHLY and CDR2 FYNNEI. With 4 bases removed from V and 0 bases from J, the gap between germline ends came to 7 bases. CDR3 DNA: TGTGCCAGCAGTGTAGGGAGCTCTGGGGCCAACGTCCTGACTTTC. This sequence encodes CASSVGSSGANVLTF.

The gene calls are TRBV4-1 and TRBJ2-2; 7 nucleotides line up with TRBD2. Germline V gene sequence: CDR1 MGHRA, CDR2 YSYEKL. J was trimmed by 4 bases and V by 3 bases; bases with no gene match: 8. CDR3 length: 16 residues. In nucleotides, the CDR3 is TGCGCCAGCAGCCAGGATCCGGGACTACTCACCGGGGAGCTGTTTTTT. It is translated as CASSQDPGLLTGELFF.

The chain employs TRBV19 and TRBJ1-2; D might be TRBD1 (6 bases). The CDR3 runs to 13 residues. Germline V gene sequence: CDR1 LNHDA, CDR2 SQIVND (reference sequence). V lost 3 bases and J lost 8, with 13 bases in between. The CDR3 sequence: CASSINRDTGYTF. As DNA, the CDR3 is TGTGCCAGTAGTATCAACAGGGACACCGGCTACACCTTC.

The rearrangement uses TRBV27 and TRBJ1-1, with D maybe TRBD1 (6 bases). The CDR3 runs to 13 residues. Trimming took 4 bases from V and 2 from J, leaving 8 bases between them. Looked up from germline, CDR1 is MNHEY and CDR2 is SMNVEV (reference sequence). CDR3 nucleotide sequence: TGTGCCAGCAGTTACAGGGTTAACACTGAAGCTTTCTTT. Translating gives CASSYRVNTEAFF.

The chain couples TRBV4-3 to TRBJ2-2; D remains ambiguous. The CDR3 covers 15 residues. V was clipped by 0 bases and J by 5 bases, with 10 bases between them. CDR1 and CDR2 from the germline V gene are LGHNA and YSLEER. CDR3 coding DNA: TGCGCCAGCAGCCAAGATTTAGCAGCTACCGGGGAGCTGTTTTTT. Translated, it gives CASSQDLAATGELFF.

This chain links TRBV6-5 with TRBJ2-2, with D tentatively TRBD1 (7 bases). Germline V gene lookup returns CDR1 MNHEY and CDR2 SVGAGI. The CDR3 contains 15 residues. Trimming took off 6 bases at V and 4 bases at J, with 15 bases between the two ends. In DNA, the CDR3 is TGTGCCAGCAGGGGGAACAGGGGAGGCACCGGGGAGCTGTTTTTT. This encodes CASRGNRGGTGELFF.

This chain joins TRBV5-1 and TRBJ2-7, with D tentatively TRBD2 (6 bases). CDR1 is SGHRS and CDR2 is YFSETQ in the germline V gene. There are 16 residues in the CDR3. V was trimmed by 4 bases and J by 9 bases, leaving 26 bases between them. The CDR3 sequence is CASSPPGSQRRVAQYF. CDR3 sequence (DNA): TGCGCCAGCAGCCCACCCGGGTCGCAGCGGAGGGTGGCGCAGTACTTC.

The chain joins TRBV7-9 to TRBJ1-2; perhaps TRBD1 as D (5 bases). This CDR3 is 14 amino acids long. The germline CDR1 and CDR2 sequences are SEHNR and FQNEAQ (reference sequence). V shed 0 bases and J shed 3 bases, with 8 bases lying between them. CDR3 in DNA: TGTGCCAGCAGCTTAGCTCAGGGCTACTATGGCTACACCTTC. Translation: CASSLAQGYYGYTF.

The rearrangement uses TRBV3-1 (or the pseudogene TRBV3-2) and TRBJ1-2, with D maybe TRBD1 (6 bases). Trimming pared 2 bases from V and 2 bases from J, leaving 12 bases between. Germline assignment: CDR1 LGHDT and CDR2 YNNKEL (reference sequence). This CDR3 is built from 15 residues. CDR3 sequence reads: CASSQIAGANYGYTF. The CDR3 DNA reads TGTGCCAGCAGCCAAATCGCAGGGGCGAACTATGGCTACACCTTC.

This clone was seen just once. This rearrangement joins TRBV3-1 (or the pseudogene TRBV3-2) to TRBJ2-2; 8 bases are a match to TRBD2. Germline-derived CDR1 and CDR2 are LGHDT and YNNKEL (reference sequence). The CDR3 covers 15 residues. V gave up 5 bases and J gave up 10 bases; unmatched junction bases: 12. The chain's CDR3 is CASSETGTRVEELFF. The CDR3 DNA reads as TGTGCCAGCAGCGAAACCGGGACTAGGGTTGAGGAGCTGTTTTTT.

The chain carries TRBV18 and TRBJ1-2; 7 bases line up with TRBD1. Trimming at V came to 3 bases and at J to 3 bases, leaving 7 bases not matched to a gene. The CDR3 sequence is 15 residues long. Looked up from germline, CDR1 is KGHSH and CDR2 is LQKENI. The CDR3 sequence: CASSPEAGGHYGYTF. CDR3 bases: TGTGCCAGCTCACCCGAGGCAGGGGGACACTATGGCTACACCTTC.

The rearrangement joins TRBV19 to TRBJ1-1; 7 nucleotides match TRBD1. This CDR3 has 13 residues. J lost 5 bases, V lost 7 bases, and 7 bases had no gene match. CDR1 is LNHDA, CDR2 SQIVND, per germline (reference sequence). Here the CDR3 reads CASIRDSRTEAFF. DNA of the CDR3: TGTGCCAGTATCCGGGACAGCCGTACTGAAGCTTTCTTT.

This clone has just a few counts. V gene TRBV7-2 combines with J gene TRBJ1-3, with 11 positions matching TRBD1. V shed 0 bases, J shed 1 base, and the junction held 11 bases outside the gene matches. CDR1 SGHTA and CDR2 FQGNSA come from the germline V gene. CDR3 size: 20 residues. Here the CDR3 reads CASSLAPRTGGRGSGNTIYF. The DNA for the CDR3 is TGTGCCAGCAGCTTAGCCCCTAGGACAGGGGGCAGGGGTTCTGGAAACACCATATATTTT.

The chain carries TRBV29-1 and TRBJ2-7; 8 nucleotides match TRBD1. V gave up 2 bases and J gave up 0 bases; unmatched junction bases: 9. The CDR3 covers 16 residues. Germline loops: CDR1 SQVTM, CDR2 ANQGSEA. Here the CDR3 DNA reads TGCAGCGTTGAAAAAGGGAGGACAGGGAGCTCCTACGAGCAGTACTTC. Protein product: CSVEKGRTGSSYEQYF.

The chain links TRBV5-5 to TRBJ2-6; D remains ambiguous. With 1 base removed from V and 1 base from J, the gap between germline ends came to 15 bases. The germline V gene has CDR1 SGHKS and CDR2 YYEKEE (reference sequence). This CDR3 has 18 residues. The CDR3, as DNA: TGTGCCAGCAGCTTGTTAACAGTAGTCTTTTCTGGGGCCAACGTCCTGACTTTC. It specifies CASSLLTVVFSGANVLTF.

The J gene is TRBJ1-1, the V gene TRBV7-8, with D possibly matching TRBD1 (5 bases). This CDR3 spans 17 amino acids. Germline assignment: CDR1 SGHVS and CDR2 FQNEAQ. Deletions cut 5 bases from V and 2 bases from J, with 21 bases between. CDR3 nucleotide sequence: TGTGCCAGCAGCCCCCTGGTTACCTGGACAACAAACACTGAAGCTTTCTTT. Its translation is CASSPLVTWTTNTEAFF.

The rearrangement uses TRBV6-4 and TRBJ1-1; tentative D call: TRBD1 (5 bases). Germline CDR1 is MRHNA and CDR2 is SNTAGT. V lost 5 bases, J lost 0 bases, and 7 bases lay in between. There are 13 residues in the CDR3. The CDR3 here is CASSKGLNTEAFF. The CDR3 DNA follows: TGTGCCAGCAGTAAGGGGTTGAACACTGAAGCTTTCTTT.